The rows below give T cell receptor beta chains drawn from one sample of a study of T-cell reconstitution after alpha-beta-depleted transplantation in children. One entry per CDR3 protein results from TCRdb running MiXCR on the PCR reads. The table shows some 400,000 distinct CDR3 sequences, with about a fifth occurring only once. Source: PBMCs from the stem cell graft donor, taken from the stem cell graft. The receptors derive from a human donor who donated a stem cell graft to a child with acute myeloid leukemia. Both conserved end residues are part of each CDR3. A D gene is named only where the DNA matches it firmly. The size field is filled for only some rows; it gives once, few, many or a size class.

d_call,v_call,j_call,clone_size,cdr3_aa,cdr3_nt
TRBD1,TRBV15,TRBJ2-5,many,CATSRDKGASGDQETQYF,TGTGCCACCAGCAGAGATAAGGGGGCTAGTGGGGACCAAGAGACCCAGTACTTC
-,TRBV12-3/TRBV12-4,TRBJ2-4,-,CASSLSRDLAKNIQYF,TGTGCCAGCAGTTTATCGCGGGATTTAGCCAAAAACATTCAGTACTTC
-,TRBV27,TRBJ2-1,few,CASSPAGSGNEQFF,TGTGCCAGCAGCCCTGCCGGGAGTGGCAATGAGCAGTTCTTC
TRBD2,TRBV6-2/TRBV6-3,TRBJ2-1,few,CASSYSIPPAGTSGISNEQFF,TGTGCCAGCAGTTACTCAATACCTCCAGCGGGGACTAGCGGGATCTCAAATGAGCAGTTCTTC
TRBD2,TRBV5-1,TRBJ2-5,-,CASSPQSGSKETQYF,TGCGCCAGCAGCCCCCAAAGCGGGAGTAAAGAGACCCAGTACTTC
-,TRBV20-1,TRBJ1-5,-,CSARSAGSNQPQHF,TGCAGTGCTAGATCCGCAGGGTCAAATCAGCCCCAGCATTTT
-,TRBV7-2,TRBJ2-3,-,CASSPQGNTQYF,TGTGCCAGCAGCCCTCAGGGAAATACGCAGTATTTT
-,TRBV15,TRBJ2-1,few,CATGTELYNEQFF,TGTGCCACCGGCACGGAGCTGTACAATGAGCAGTTCTTC
TRBD2,TRBV9,TRBJ2-1,few,CASSAGLAGGGNEQFF,TGTGCCAGCAGCGCTGGACTAGCGGGAGGGGGAAATGAGCAGTTCTTC
TRBD1,TRBV15,TRBJ1-1,many,CATSRDVTGGTEAFF,TGTGCCACCAGCAGGGATGTTACAGGGGGCACTGAAGCTTTCTTT
TRBD2,TRBV7-7,TRBJ2-3,-,CASSPTPLAGVGDTQYF,TGTGCCAGCAGCCCTACCCCGCTAGCGGGAGTCGGGGATACGCAGTATTTT
-,TRBV4-1,TRBJ2-3,-,CASRLSSSTDTQYF,TGCGCCAGCAGACTCAGCTCATCCACAGATACGCAGTATTTT
-,TRBV10-3,TRBJ1-1,-,CAISEGSTMNTEAFF,TGTGCCATCAGTGAGGGGTCGACTATGAACACTGAAGCTTTCTTT
-,TRBV20-1,TRBJ1-5,many,CSASSWVYQPQHF,TGCAGTGCTAGTTCGTGGGTGTATCAGCCCCAGCATTTT
-,TRBV4-3,TRBJ2-6,many,CASSQDPVSGANVLTF,TGCGCCAGCAGCCAAGATCCTGTCTCTGGGGCCAACGTCCTGACTTTC
-,TRBV5-1,TRBJ2-1,-,CASSPIRRGSYNEQFF,TGCGCCAGCAGCCCGATTCGGAGGGGCTCCTACAATGAGCAGTTCTTC
TRBD2,TRBV4-2,TRBJ2-1,few,CASSQEMGLGVYNEQFF,TGTGCCAGCAGCCAAGAGATGGGACTAGGGGTCTACAATGAGCAGTTCTTC
TRBD1,TRBV20-1,TRBJ2-3,few,CSAPVRGRTTDTQYF,TGCAGTGCTCCCGTAAGGGGGCGGACCACAGATACGCAGTATTTT
-,TRBV9,TRBJ2-1,few,CASSFSISTGHNEQFF,TGTGCCAGCAGCTTCTCGATATCAACAGGGCACAATGAGCAGTTCTTC
-,TRBV5-1,TRBJ2-1,-,CASSLVSVSYNEQFF,TGCGCCAGCAGCTTGGTTTCGGTCTCCTACAATGAGCAGTTCTTC
TRBD2,TRBV20-1,TRBJ2-7,few,CSARVPTSGSLEQYF,TGCAGTGCTAGAGTCCCGACTAGCGGGAGTCTTGAGCAGTACTTC
-,TRBV27,TRBJ1-1,-,CASSRDIRSSVNTEAFF,TGTGCCAGCAGTAGAGATATTAGGAGTTCAGTGAACACTGAAGCTTTCTTT
TRBD2,TRBV20-1,TRBJ2-7,-,CTNLQAGGNSEQYF,TGCACCAACTTGCAGGCGGGAGGTAATAGCGAGCAGTACTTC
-,TRBV5-1,TRBJ2-3,few,CASRVVVTDTQYF,TGCGCCAGCAGAGTGGTGGTTACAGATACGCAGTATTTT
TRBD2,TRBV24-1,TRBJ2-1,many,CATSGAGGYNEQFF,TGTGCCACCAGTGGTGCGGGAGGGTACAATGAGCAGTTCTTC
-,TRBV6-1,TRBJ2-1,few,CASSPTRSTYNEQFF,TGTGCCAGCAGCCCCACACGGAGCACCTACAATGAGCAGTTCTTC
-,TRBV24-1,TRBJ2-1,many,CATSDLKAPSRNEQFF,TGTGCCACCAGTGATTTGAAGGCCCCTTCGCGCAATGAGCAGTTCTTC
-,TRBV20-1,TRBJ1-4,-,CSARDGSGLHEKLFF,TGCAGTGCTAGAGATGGGTCAGGGCTGCATGAAAAACTGTTTTTT
TRBD1,TRBV15,TRBJ1-1,-,CATSSLDRGTEAFF,TGTGCCACCAGCAGCCTGGACAGGGGGACTGAAGCTTTCTTT
-,TRBV29-1,TRBJ2-1,few,CSAVRDNEQFF,TGCAGCGCCGTCAGGGACAATGAGCAGTTCTTC
-,TRBV6-5,TRBJ2-2,-,CASSYSGGSNTGELFF,TGTGCCAGCAGTTACTCGGGCGGATCGAACACCGGGGAGCTGTTTTTT
TRBD2,TRBV12-3/TRBV12-4,TRBJ2-1,many,CASSRTSEQFF,TGTGCCAGCAGCCGGACTAGTGAGCAGTTCTTC
-,TRBV29-1,TRBJ2-5,few,CSVELRADYQETQYF,TGCAGCGTTGAGCTGCGGGCGGACTACCAAGAGACCCAGTACTTC
TRBD1,TRBV27,TRBJ2-3,-,CASSMGQGADTQYF,TGTGCCAGCAGTATGGGACAGGGGGCAGATACGCAGTATTTT
-,TRBV4-2,TRBJ2-7,many,CASSQGEGVSYEQYF,TGTGCCAGCAGCCAAGGAGAGGGGGTCAGCTACGAGCAGTACTTC
-,TRBV4-1,TRBJ1-3,-,CASSQEGRPGNTIYF,TGCGCCAGCAGCCAAGAAGGGAGGCCTGGAAACACCATATATTTT
TRBD1,TRBV12-3/TRBV12-4,TRBJ1-6,many,CASSLRTGGENSPLHF,TGTGCCAGCAGTCTTCGGACAGGGGGGGAGAATTCACCCCTCCACTTT
-,TRBV29-1,TRBJ2-6,-,CSVTGEAGANVLTF,TGCAGCGTAACAGGGGAGGCTGGGGCCAACGTCCTGACTTTC
-,TRBV5-1,TRBJ2-7,few,CASTTGTASYEQYF,TGCGCCAGCACCACAGGGACCGCGTCCTACGAGCAGTACTTC
TRBD2,TRBV6-1,TRBJ2-7,-,CASSEAAGVPVEQYF,TGTGCCAGCAGTGAAGCTGCGGGAGTCCCGGTCGAGCAGTACTTC
TRBD1,TRBV6-1,TRBJ1-1,-,CASRGQVMNTEAFF,TGTGCCAGCAGGGGACAGGTAATGAACACTGAAGCTTTCTTT